A single sample gave rise to the 25 T cell receptor beta chains below, sequenced in a study of T-cell memory formation after mild COVID-19. TCRdb re-called the 5' RACE reads through MiXCR, storing one row per CDR3 protein. The table lists approximately 560,000 distinct CDR3 sequences, 15% to 20% of them singletons. The sequencing input was PBMCs or a T cell subset sorted from them (not recorded which). All receptors come from an adult woman who had mild COVID-19 (a few samples of this study predate the infection). Cell type and time point are not known.

A note on this clonotype: No conserved phenylalanine or tryptophan ends this CDR3, so it is likely a read error. The chain joins TRBV12-3 or TRBV12-4 to TRBJ1-2; possibly TRBD1 for D (6 bases). This CDR3 has 14 residues. Trimming took off 4 bases at V and 5 bases at J, with 14 bases between the two ends. CDR3 nucleotide sequence: TGTGCCAGCAGTTCCCTGGGGGGGGCTTATGGCTACACCTTA. Its protein product is CASSSLGGAYGYTL.

This clonotype was seen more than once but under ten times. The genes are TRBV3-2 and TRBJ1-5. TRBV3-2 is a documented pseudogene. The CDR3 sequence is 17 residues long. DNA for the CDR3: TGTGCCAGCAGCCGCCGACGGACTATTGAAGGCAATCAGCCCCAGCATTTT. Translating it yields CASSRRRTIEGNQPQHF.

V gene TRBV3-1 combines with J gene TRBJ2-1; 7 bases are shared with TRBD2. The CDR3 runs 16 residues. Unmatched junction bases numbered 12, after V lost 4 bases and J lost 6 bases. The germline V gene encodes CDR1 LGHDT and CDR2 YNNKEL (reference sequence). The CDR3 region has the DNA TGTGCCAGCAGCCGTTCCGGAGGGAGGGGAAGCAATGAGCAGTTCTTC. Translated, it gives CASSRSGGRGSNEQFF.

This clonotype was seen at least ten times. The V call is TRBV24-1, the J call TRBJ1-5; TRBD1 matches 7 bases. Trimming cost V 3 bases and J 5 bases; bases outside gene matches: 12. The germline CDR1 and CDR2 sequences are KGHDR and SFDVKD. The CDR3 has 17 amino acids. The CDR3 DNA sequence: TGTGCCACCAGTGATCCGTGGCGGAACAGGGGTGATCAGCCCCAGCATTTT. Its translation: CATSDPWRNRGDQPQHF.

As to this clonotype: This may come from a read error, since a much larger clone is one base off. This chain uses TRBV11-2 with TRBJ2-2, with unresolved D. This CDR3 is 13 amino acids long. V was trimmed by 2 bases and J by 4 bases, leaving 5 bases between them. Germline CDR1 reads SGHAT; CDR2 reads FQNNGV. CDR3 protein: CASSLSITGELFF. CDR3 nucleotide sequence: TGTGCCAGCAGCTTATCGATCACCGGGGAGCTGTTTTTT.

This rearrangement joins TRBV29-1 to TRBJ1-1, with 7 bases aligning to TRBD1. V dropped 6 bases and J dropped 4; count of bases not matched to a gene: 5. Germline V gene data show CDR1 as SQVTM and CDR2 as ANQGSEA. CDR3 size: 12 residues. For the CDR3, the DNA is TGCAGCGTGGGACAGACCCGCACTGAAGCTTTCTTT. Protein: CSVGQTRTEAFF.

This sequence joins TRBV9 and TRBJ2-3; 12 bases map to TRBD2. V shed 4 bases, J shed 5 bases, and the junction held 14 bases outside the gene matches. The CDR3 runs to 18 residues. CDR1 is SGDLS and CDR2 is YYNGEE in the germline V gene. CDR3 nucleotide sequence: TGTGCCAGCAGCTATCCTACCGAGACTAGCGGGAGTGTAGATACGCAGTATTTT. Its protein is CASSYPTETSGSVDTQYF.

The gene calls are TRBV5-5 and TRBJ2-5; D is tentatively TRBD1 or TRBD2 (5 bases each). The CDR3 is made up of 15 amino acids. V lost 2 bases to trimming and J lost 1 base, with 12 bases between them. CDR1 is SGHKS, CDR2 YYEKEE, per germline (reference sequence). The CDR3 sequence: CASSFPPGPQETQYF. For the CDR3, the DNA is TGTGCCAGCAGCTTCCCTCCGGGACCCCAAGAGACCCAGTACTTC.

The gene calls are TRBV12-3 or TRBV12-4 and TRBJ2-3, with TRBD2 matching over 13 bases. The CDR3 contains 18 residues. V lost 2 bases, J lost 4 bases, and 9 bases stayed unmatched. CDR3 amino acids: CASSLRGLAGVGADTQYF. The CDR3, as DNA: TGTGCCAGCAGTTTACGAGGACTAGCGGGAGTCGGGGCAGATACGCAGTATTTT.

The V and J genes are TRBV24-1 and TRBJ2-2, with D possibly TRBD1 on 5 matching bases. Germline CDR1 reads KGHDR; CDR2 reads SFDVKD. Trimming took off 3 bases at V and 6 bases at J, with 10 bases between the two ends. This CDR3 has 14 amino acids. For the CDR3, the DNA is TGTGCCACCAGTGATACGGCCAGGGCCGGGGAGCTGTTTTTT. This sequence encodes CATSDTARAGELFF.

The CDR3 DNA is TGTGCCACCAGCAGAGTGGAAGTGGGGGTGCCTGAAGCTTTCTTT. Residues: CATSRVEVGVPEAFF. This rearrangement joins TRBV15 to TRBJ1-1; possibly TRBD1 for D (5 bases). Trimming stripped 1 base from V and 6 bases from J, with 15 bases between. This CDR3 comprises 15 residues. CDR1 is LNHNV, CDR2 YYDKDF, per germline (reference sequence).

This clonotype occurred many times. V usage is TRBV27 and J usage is TRBJ2-5, with D possibly matching TRBD2 (6 bases). The V and J ends lost 5 bases and 4 bases respectively, with 14 bases between them. This CDR3 is 14 amino acids long. Per the germline V gene, CDR1 is MNHEY and CDR2 is SMNVEV (reference sequence). Here the CDR3 reads CASSPGDRLETQYF. In DNA form, the CDR3 reads TGTGCCAGCAGTCCGGGGGACCGCCTAGAGACCCAGTACTTC.

This clonotype was detected ten times or more. The chain links TRBV4-2 to TRBJ2-2; D ambiguous. The CDR3 length is 16 residues. V lost 1 base and J 1 base, leaving 10 bases between the germline ends. Germline assignment: CDR1 LGHNA and CDR2 YNFKEQ. CDR3 amino acids: CASSQGAALNTGELFF. The CDR3 region has the DNA TGTGCCAGCAGCCAAGGGGCGGCGCTGAACACCGGGGAGCTGTTTTTT.

There are many counts of this clonotype. This chain uses TRBV7-9 with TRBJ2-3; 9 bases align to TRBD1. This CDR3 contains 15 residues. Germline lookup yields CDR1 SEHNR and CDR2 FQNEAQ (reference sequence). V lost 3 bases and J lost 3; bases outside the gene matches: 4. CDR3 protein: CASSFPGTGTDTQYF. In DNA form, the CDR3 reads TGTGCCAGCAGCTTTCCTGGGACAGGGACAGATACGCAGTATTTT.

This clonotype was found a few times. This sequence joins TRBV27 and TRBJ1-2; D is unclear. Germline CDR1 MNHEY, CDR2 SMNVEV (reference sequence). The CDR3 contains 13 residues. Between the trimmed V and J ends, which lost 2 bases and 7 bases, there was a span of 11 bases. This chain's CDR3 is CASSLLGIGGYTF. The CDR3 nucleotides are TGTGCCAGCAGTTTACTGGGGATAGGTGGCTACACCTTC.

This clonotype has more than one count but fewer than ten. The chain carries TRBV6-2 or TRBV6-3 and TRBJ2-7; D is tentatively TRBD1 or TRBD2 (5 bases each). CDR1 is MNHEY and CDR2 is SVGEGT in the germline V gene. The CDR3 contains 15 residues. The ends were cut back, 6 bases at V and 6 bases at J, with 21 bases in the middle. CDR3 sequence (DNA): TGTGCCAGCAGAGATCCCGGGGCCAGGATATCCGAGCAGTACTTC. As protein: CASRDPGARISEQYF.

The chain is built from TRBV9 and TRBJ2-2; D may be TRBD1 (5 bases). The CDR3 totals 16 residues. The V end was cut by 2 bases, the J end by 1 base, with 12 bases between. Germline V lookup: CDR1 SGDLS, CDR2 YYNGEE. For the CDR3, the DNA is TGTGCCAGCAGCGTTGTGAAGGGGAAGAACACCGGGGAGCTGTTTTTT. Protein product: CASSVVKGKNTGELFF.

The V gene is TRBV29-1, the J gene TRBJ2-3, with D possibly matching TRBD1 (5 bases). Deletions cut 3 bases from V and 1 base from J, with 11 bases between. The V gene's germline CDR1 is SQVTM and CDR2 ANQGSEA. This CDR3 has 14 amino acids. CDR3 amino acids: CSVEGPGGTDTQYF. The CDR3 nucleotides read TGCAGCGTTGAGGGGCCTGGGGGCACAGATACGCAGTATTTT.

The chain carries TRBV6-1 and TRBJ2-5, with 11 positions matching TRBD2. The J segment lost 5 bases and the V segment lost 2 bases, leaving 7 bases of the junction unmatched. CDR1 and CDR2 (germline): MNHNS, SASEGT. The CDR3 extends over 16 amino acids. Here the CDR3 DNA reads TGTGCCAGCAGTGAAAATGTACTAGCGGGAGCGGAGACCCAGTACTTC. Amino acid sequence: CASSENVLAGAETQYF.

This clonotype turned up a few times. This chain joins TRBV5-1 and TRBJ1-2; D ambiguous. The CDR3 spans 16 residues. CDR1 is SGHRS, CDR2 YFSETQ, per germline. V lost 0 bases to trimming and J lost 7 bases, with 19 bases between them. The CDR3 loop reads CASSLDGASINGGYTF. CDR3 DNA sequence: TGCGCCAGCAGCTTGGATGGTGCCTCCATCAATGGTGGCTACACCTTC.

This clonotype was counted a few times. V and J are TRBV24-1 and TRBJ2-1, with 9 bases lining up with TRBD1. This CDR3 has 14 amino acids. Germline CDR1 KGHDR, CDR2 SFDVKD. V lost 6 bases and J lost 7; bases outside the gene matches: 6. The CDR3 reads CATSRGTGMNEQFF. CDR3 nucleotides: TGTGCCACCAGTCGCGGGACAGGGATGAATGAGCAGTTCTTC.

The chain combines TRBV6-6 with TRBJ1-1, with 8 bases fitting TRBD1. The junction had 6 bases not matched to a gene; V was cut back by 3 bases and J by 0 bases. Per the germline V gene, CDR1 is MNHNY and CDR2 is SVGAGI (reference sequence). The length of the CDR3 is 16 residues. The CDR3 DNA reads TGTGCCAGCAGTTATAGGGACAGGTTTGTGAACACTGAAGCTTTCTTT. It yields the protein CASSYRDRFVNTEAFF.

This clonotype was counted between two and nine times. The chain carries TRBV27 and TRBJ1-2, with TRBD1 as a possible D gene (5 bases). From germline, CDR1 is MNHEY and CDR2 SMNVEV (reference sequence). CDR3 size: 14 residues. V shed 1 base and J shed 6 bases, with 12 bases lying between them. The CDR3 DNA sequence: TGTGCCAGCAGTTTATACCGGGCGGGGCATGGCTACACCTTC. This sequence encodes CASSLYRAGHGYTF.

The chain couples TRBV7-6 to TRBJ2-3; D perhaps matches TRBD1 (5 bases). The CDR3 contains 14 residues. Germline V gives CDR1 SGHVS, CDR2 FNYEAQ. V was pared by 1 base and J by 5 bases, with 10 bases between. CDR3 coding DNA: TGTGCCAGCAGCTTAGGGGGCCCCGAAGATACGCAGTATTTT. Translation: CASSLGGPEDTQYF. Full variable domain (rest looked up from reference TRBV7-6 and TRBJ2-3): GAGVSQSPRYKVTKRGQDVALRCDPISGHVSLYWYRQALGQGPEFLTYFNYEAQQDKSGLPNDRFSAERPEGSISTLTIQRTEQRDSAMYRCASSLGGPEDTQYFGPGTRLTVL.

The rearrangement links TRBV7-9 to TRBJ2-7, with D maybe TRBD1 (6 bases). The CDR3 runs 15 residues. Trimming cost V 1 base and J 2 bases, with 12 bases left between them. CDR1 SEHNR and CDR2 FQNEAQ come from the germline V gene (reference sequence). For the CDR3, the DNA is TGTGCCAGCAGCTTAGGTCAGGGGCAAGCCTACGAGCAGTACTTC. It specifies CASSLGQGQAYEQYF.